The sequence of this T cell receptor beta chain was determined in a study of identical twins. General study points: Reduced insertions were recorded for abundant cord blood beta clonotypes, with no such pattern in memory repertoires.

Points on this clonotype: What it binds is not known.

V shed 3 bases and J 3 bases; nucleotides not matched to a gene: 6. From germline, CDR1 is SGHDT and CDR2 YYEEEE. CDR3 length: 16 amino acids. TCRdb reanalysed the 5' RACE reads using MiXCR and keeps one entry per CDR3 protein. In the table there are about 660,000 distinct CDR3 sequences, 8.6% of which are singletons. These data are also associated with another study on yellow fever vaccine responses in identical twins.

Sequencing input: PBMCs. The chain is built from TRBV5-6 and TRBJ1-5; 10 bases map to TRBD1. This clonotype was obtained from a woman in her late teens or twenties in good health. The CDR3 coding sequence is TGTGCCAGCAGCTCCCGGGACAGGGGCTTCAATCAGCCCCAGCATTTT. It specifies CASSSRDRGFNQPQHF. The variable domain in full, completed from reference TRBV5-6 and TRBJ1-5, reads DAGVTQSPTHLIKTRGQQVTLRCSPKSGHDTVSWYQQALGQGPQFIFQYYEEEERQRGNFPDRFSGHQFPNYSSELNVNALLLGDSALYLCASSSRDRGFNQPQHFGDGTRLSIL.